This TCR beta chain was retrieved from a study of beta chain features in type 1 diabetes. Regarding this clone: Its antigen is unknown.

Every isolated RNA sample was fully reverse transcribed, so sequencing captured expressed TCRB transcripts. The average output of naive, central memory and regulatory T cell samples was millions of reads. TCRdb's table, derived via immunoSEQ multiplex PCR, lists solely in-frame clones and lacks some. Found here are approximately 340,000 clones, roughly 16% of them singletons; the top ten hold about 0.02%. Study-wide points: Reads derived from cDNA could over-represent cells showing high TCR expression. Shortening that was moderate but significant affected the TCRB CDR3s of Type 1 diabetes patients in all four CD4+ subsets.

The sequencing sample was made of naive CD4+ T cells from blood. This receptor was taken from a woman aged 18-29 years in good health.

This CDR3 is CAWRDRGGEKLFF. The DNA of the CDR3 is TGTGCCTGGAGGGACAGGGGAGGAGAAAAACTGTTTTTT. This chain joins TRBV30 and TRBJ1-4; 9 bases map to TRBD1. Germline V gene sequence: CDR1 GTSNPN, CDR2 SVGIG (reference sequence). With V trimmed by 3 bases and J by 8 bases, 4 bases remained unmatched. The CDR3 loop spans 13 amino acids.